A selection of T cell receptor beta chains follows, all from one sample in a study of cytomegalovirus exposure and HLA in healthy donors. Profiled with immunoSEQ multiplex PCR; TCRdb holds only in-frame clones, not every one. This table holds about 160,000 clones, 70% to 80% found once. The sample consisted of PBMCs. The receptors shown here come from a man aged 60 to 69 in good health and CMV-seronegative. CDR3s include the opening cysteine and the closing phenylalanine or tryptophan. Each record gives: clone size, J gene, V gene, D gene, CDR3 DNA, CDR3 protein. A D gene is named only where the DNA matches it firmly. Expanded clones get a size class; other rows say once, few or many, or leave the size out.

clone size: -
J gene: TRBJ1-1
V gene: TRBV7-2
D gene: TRBD1
CDR3 DNA: TGTGCCAGCAGCGGACGACAGGGTAGCGGCACTGAAGCTTTCTTT
CDR3 protein: CASSGRQGSGTEAFF

clone size: -
J gene: TRBJ1-1
V gene: TRBV5-4
D gene: -
CDR3 DNA: TGTGCCAGCAGCTTGGTTTGGGGGCTGACTGAAGCTTTCTTT
CDR3 protein: CASSLVWGLTEAFF

clone size: -
J gene: TRBJ1-2
V gene: TRBV6-1
D gene: TRBD1
CDR3 DNA: TGTGCCAGCAGTGAACCCCCAGGGGGCCATGGCTACACCTTC
CDR3 protein: CASSEPPGGHGYTF

clone size: -
J gene: TRBJ1-6
V gene: TRBV6-5
D gene: -
CDR3 DNA: TGTGCCAGCAGCCCCGGGACACACAATTCACCCCTCCACTTT
CDR3 protein: CASSPGTHNSPLHF

clone size: -
J gene: TRBJ1-6
V gene: TRBV15
D gene: -
CDR3 DNA: TGTGCCACCAGCAGAGCCCAGGCCTTGGGTAATTCACCCCTCCACTTT
CDR3 protein: CATSRAQALGNSPLHF

clone size: -
J gene: TRBJ2-7
V gene: TRBV9
D gene: TRBD2
CDR3 DNA: TGTGCCAGCAGCGTAGAGGCGGGGGGGTACGAGCAGTACTTC
CDR3 protein: CASSVEAGGYEQYF

clone size: once
J gene: TRBJ1-1
V gene: TRBV19
D gene: -
CDR3 DNA: TGTGCCAGTAGTATAACCGGGGAAACTGAAGCTTTCTTT
CDR3 protein: CASSITGETEAFF

clone size: -
J gene: TRBJ1-4
V gene: TRBV7-9
D gene: -
CDR3 DNA: TGTTCCAGCAGCATTCTACGCAAACTGTTTTTT
CDR3 protein: CSSSILRKLFF

clone size: -
J gene: TRBJ1-2
V gene: TRBV11-2
D gene: TRBD1
CDR3 DNA: TGTGCCAGCAGCCCGGGACAGGCGGACTATGGCTACACCTTC
CDR3 protein: CASSPGQADYGYTF

clone size: -
J gene: TRBJ2-5
V gene: TRBV29-1
D gene: -
CDR3 DNA: TGCAGCGTTGCGGGTGGCGAAAAGACCCAGTACTTC
CDR3 protein: CSVAGGEKTQYF

clone size: -
J gene: TRBJ2-3
V gene: TRBV7-2
D gene: TRBD2
CDR3 DNA: TGTGCCAGCAGCCCCGGGACTAGCCGTTTGAATACGCAGTATTTT
CDR3 protein: CASSPGTSRLNTQYF

clone size: -
J gene: TRBJ2-7
V gene: TRBV2
D gene: TRBD2
CDR3 DNA: TGTGCCAGCGAAGGAAGCGGGGGCTACGAGCAGTACTTC
CDR3 protein: CASEGSGGYEQYF

clone size: -
J gene: TRBJ2-1
V gene: TRBV7-2
D gene: TRBD2
CDR3 DNA: TGTGCCAGCAGCCCGTCTCTCACCGGGACTAGTGCGGGTCGGGAGCAGTTCTTC
CDR3 protein: CASSPSLTGTSAGREQFF

clone size: -
J gene: TRBJ2-7
V gene: TRBV7-8
D gene: -
CDR3 DNA: TGTGCCAGCAGCTTAGAGGAGGGAACCTACGAGCAGTACTTC
CDR3 protein: CASSLEEGTYEQYF

clone size: once
J gene: TRBJ2-1
V gene: TRBV30
D gene: TRBD1
CDR3 DNA: TGTGCCTGGAGTGCCAAACAAGGACAGGGGGCGCCCAATGAGCAGTTCTTC
CDR3 protein: CAWSAKQGQGAPNEQFF

clone size: -
J gene: TRBJ2-7
V gene: TRBV7-9
D gene: TRBD1
CDR3 DNA: TGTGCCAGCAGCTTAGCGGGGACAGGGTACTACGAGCAGTACTTC
CDR3 protein: CASSLAGTGYYEQYF

clone size: -
J gene: TRBJ2-6
V gene: TRBV11-2
D gene: -
CDR3 DNA: TGTGCCAGCAACTCTCTCCGGGCAGGGTCGTCTGGGGCCAACGTCCTGACTTTC
CDR3 protein: CASNSLRAGSSGANVLTF

clone size: -
J gene: TRBJ2-1
V gene: TRBV5-1
D gene: TRBD2
CDR3 DNA: TGCGCCAGCAGCTTTTCTAGCGGGGGTTCCTACAATGAGCAGTTCTTC
CDR3 protein: CASSFSSGGSYNEQFF

clone size: -
J gene: TRBJ1-1
V gene: TRBV6-5
D gene: TRBD1
CDR3 DNA: TGTGCCAGCAGCCGGGACAGGGGAAACACTGAAGCTTTCTTT
CDR3 protein: CASSRDRGNTEAFF

clone size: -
J gene: TRBJ2-7
V gene: TRBV14
D gene: TRBD2
CDR3 DNA: TGTGCCAGCAGCCAAGATACCCCCGCTGGCGGGAGGAACGAGCAGTACTTC
CDR3 protein: CASSQDTPAGGRNEQYF

clone size: few
J gene: TRBJ1-5
V gene: TRBV2
D gene: TRBD1
CDR3 DNA: TGTGCCAGCAGGGCACAGGGGGCTAGGAGTCAGCCCCAGCATTTT
CDR3 protein: CASRAQGARSQPQHF

clone size: -
J gene: TRBJ2-5
V gene: TRBV11-1
D gene: -
CDR3 DNA: TGTGCCAGCAGCTTACGGAGTGGCCCCTCGGAGACCCAGTACTTC
CDR3 protein: CASSLRSGPSETQYF

clone size: -
J gene: TRBJ1-1
V gene: TRBV7-2
D gene: -
CDR3 DNA: TGTGCCAGCAGCTTAGTTTGGAGTGACACTGAAGCTTTCTTT
CDR3 protein: CASSLVWSDTEAFF

clone size: -
J gene: TRBJ2-1
V gene: TRBV2
D gene: -
CDR3 DNA: TGTGCCAGCAGACTACCGGAGAGGGTGCAGTTCTTC
CDR3 protein: CASRLPERVQFF

clone size: -
J gene: TRBJ2-3
V gene: TRBV28
D gene: TRBD2
CDR3 DNA: TGTGCCAGCAGCCGACCCCTGCTAGCGGGAGGGATCACAGATACGCAGTATTTT
CDR3 protein: CASSRPLLAGGITDTQYF

clone size: -
J gene: TRBJ2-5
V gene: TRBV5-1
D gene: TRBD2
CDR3 DNA: TGCGCCAGCAGCCCCCCCGGACTAGCACAAGAGACCCAGTACTTC
CDR3 protein: CASSPPGLAQETQYF

clone size: -
J gene: TRBJ1-1
V gene: TRBV27
D gene: TRBD1
CDR3 DNA: TGTGCCAGCAGTTCGAGACAGGGATTGAACACTGAAGCTTTCTTT
CDR3 protein: CASSSRQGLNTEAFF

clone size: -
J gene: TRBJ1-1
V gene: TRBV30
D gene: -
CDR3 DNA: TGTGCCTGGAGTCCACTTGGGAACACTGAAGCTTTCTTT
CDR3 protein: CAWSPLGNTEAFF

clone size: -
J gene: TRBJ2-7
V gene: TRBV5-1
D gene: TRBD2
CDR3 DNA: TGCGCCAGCAGCTTGGGACTAGCGGGAGGAAGTTCTGACGAGCAGTACTTC
CDR3 protein: CASSLGLAGGSSDEQYF

clone size: -
J gene: TRBJ2-2
V gene: TRBV5-8
D gene: TRBD1
CDR3 DNA: TGTGCCAGCAGCATCGGACAGGCACAAGGCACCGGGGAGCTGTTTTTT
CDR3 protein: CASSIGQAQGTGELFF

clone size: -
J gene: TRBJ1-2
V gene: TRBV6-6
D gene: TRBD1
CDR3 DNA: TGTGCCAGCAGTTTGGGACAGCGGAACTATGGCTACACCTTC
CDR3 protein: CASSLGQRNYGYTF

clone size: -
J gene: TRBJ2-1
V gene: TRBV19
D gene: -
CDR3 DNA: TGTGCCAGTAGTATAGTTGTCGGGGTTGAGCAGTTCTTC
CDR3 protein: CASSIVVGVEQFF

clone size: -
J gene: TRBJ2-7
V gene: TRBV18
D gene: TRBD1
CDR3 DNA: TGTGCCAGCTCACCATCTAGGGGGCGCTCCTACGAGCAGTACTTC
CDR3 protein: CASSPSRGRSYEQYF

clone size: -
J gene: TRBJ2-5
V gene: TRBV18
D gene: -
CDR3 DNA: TGTGCCAGCTCACCAGAATCATGGCGGTTACAAGAGACCCAGTACTTC
CDR3 protein: CASSPESWRLQETQYF

clone size: -
J gene: TRBJ2-7
V gene: TRBV7-2
D gene: -
CDR3 DNA: TGTGCCAGCAGCTTGCTCCCCGCGGAAAGCGAGCAGTACTTC
CDR3 protein: CASSLLPAESEQYF